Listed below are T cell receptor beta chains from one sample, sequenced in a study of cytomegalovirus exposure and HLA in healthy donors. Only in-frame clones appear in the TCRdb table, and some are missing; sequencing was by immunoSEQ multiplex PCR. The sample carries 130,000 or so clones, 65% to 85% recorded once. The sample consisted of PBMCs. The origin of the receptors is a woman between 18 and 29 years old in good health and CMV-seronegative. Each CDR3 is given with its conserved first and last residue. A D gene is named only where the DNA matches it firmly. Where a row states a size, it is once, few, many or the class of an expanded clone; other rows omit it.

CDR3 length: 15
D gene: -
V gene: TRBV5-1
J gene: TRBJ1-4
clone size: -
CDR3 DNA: TGCGCCAGCAGCTTGGACGGGGAGAGGAATGAAAAACTGTTTTTT
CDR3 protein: CASSLDGERNEKLFF

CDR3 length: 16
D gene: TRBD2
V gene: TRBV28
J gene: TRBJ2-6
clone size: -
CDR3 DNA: TGTGCCAGCAGTCCGCAACTAGCGAGCGGGGCCAACGTCCTGACTTTC
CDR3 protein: CASSPQLASGANVLTF

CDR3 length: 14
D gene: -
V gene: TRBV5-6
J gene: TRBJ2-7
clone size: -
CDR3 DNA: TGTGCCAGCAGCTTTTTGGGACTGCAGTACGAGCAGTACTTC
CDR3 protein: CASSFLGLQYEQYF

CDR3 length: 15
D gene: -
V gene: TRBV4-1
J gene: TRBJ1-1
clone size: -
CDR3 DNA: TGCGCCAGCAGCCAAGAAGCCTGGACGGGGACTGAAGCTTTCTTT
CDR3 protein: CASSQEAWTGTEAFF

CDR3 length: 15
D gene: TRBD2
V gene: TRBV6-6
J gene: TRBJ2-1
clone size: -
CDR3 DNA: TGTGCCAGCAGTTACGTGGGAGGGAGATACAATGAGCAGTTCTTC
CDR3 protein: CASSYVGGRYNEQFF

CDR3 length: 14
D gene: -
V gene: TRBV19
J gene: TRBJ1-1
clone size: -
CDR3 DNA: TGTGCCAGTAGTACCCTTTTTTCGAACACTGAAGCTTTCTTT
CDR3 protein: CASSTLFSNTEAFF

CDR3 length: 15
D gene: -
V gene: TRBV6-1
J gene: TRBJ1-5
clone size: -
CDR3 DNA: TGTGCCAGCAGGGAATCAACAGGTTGGTATCAGCCCCAGCATTTT
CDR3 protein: CASRESTGWYQPQHF

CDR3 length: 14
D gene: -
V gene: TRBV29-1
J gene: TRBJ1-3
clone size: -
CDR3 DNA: TGCAGCGTTTGGAGCAGGGGCGCTGGAAACACCATATATTTT
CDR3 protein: CSVWSRGAGNTIYF

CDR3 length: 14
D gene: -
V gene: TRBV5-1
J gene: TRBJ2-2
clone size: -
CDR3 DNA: TGCGCCAGCAGCAGGCCAGGGCCAACCGGGGAGCTGTTTTTT
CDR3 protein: CASSRPGPTGELFF

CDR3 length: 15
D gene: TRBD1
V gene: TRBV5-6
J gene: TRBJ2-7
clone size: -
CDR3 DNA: TGTGCCAGCAGCCCTCTCCAGGACAGGGGCCACGAGCAGTACTTC
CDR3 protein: CASSPLQDRGHEQYF

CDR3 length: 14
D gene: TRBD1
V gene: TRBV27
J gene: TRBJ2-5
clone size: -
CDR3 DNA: TGTGCCAGCAGTCGGGACAGGGACTCAGAGACCCAGTACTTC
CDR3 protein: CASSRDRDSETQYF

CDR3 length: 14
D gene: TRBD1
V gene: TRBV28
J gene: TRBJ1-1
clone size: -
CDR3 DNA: TGTGCCAGCAGTTCAGGACAGGGGAGGTCTGAAGCTTTCTTT
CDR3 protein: CASSSGQGRSEAFF

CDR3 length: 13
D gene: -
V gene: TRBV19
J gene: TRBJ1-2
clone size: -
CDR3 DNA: TGTGCCAGTAGTCTACAGGGAGACTATGGCTACACCTTC
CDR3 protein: CASSLQGDYGYTF

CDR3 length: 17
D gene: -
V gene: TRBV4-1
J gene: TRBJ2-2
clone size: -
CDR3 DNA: TGCGCCAGCACTCGCCGGTTAGATGGGCAGAACACCGGGGAGCTGTTTTTT
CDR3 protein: CASTRRLDGQNTGELFF

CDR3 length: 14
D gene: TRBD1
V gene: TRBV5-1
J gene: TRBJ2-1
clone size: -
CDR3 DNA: TGCGCCAGCGAGACAGGGGAGGACTTAAATGAGCAGTTCTTC
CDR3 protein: CASETGEDLNEQFF

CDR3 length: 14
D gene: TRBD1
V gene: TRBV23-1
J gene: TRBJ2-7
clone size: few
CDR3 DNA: TGCGCCAGCAGTCACCTGACAGGGCCCAACGAGCAGTACTTC
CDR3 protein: CASSHLTGPNEQYF

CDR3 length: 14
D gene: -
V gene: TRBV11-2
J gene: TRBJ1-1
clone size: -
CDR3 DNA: TGTGCCAGCAGCTTAGGACCCCTCAGGCTTGAAGCTTTCTTT
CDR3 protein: CASSLGPLRLEAFF

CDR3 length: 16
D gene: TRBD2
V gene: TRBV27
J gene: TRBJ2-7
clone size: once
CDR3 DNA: TGTGCCAGCAGTTTAATGGCGGGGGTGACGGACTACGAGCAGTACTTC
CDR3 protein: CASSLMAGVTDYEQYF

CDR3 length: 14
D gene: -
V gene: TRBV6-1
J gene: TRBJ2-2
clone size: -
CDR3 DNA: TGTGCCAGCATTAGGACAGCGAACACCGGGGAGCTGTTTTTT
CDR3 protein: CASIRTANTGELFF

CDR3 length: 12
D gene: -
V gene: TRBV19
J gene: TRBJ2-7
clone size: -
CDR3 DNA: TGTGCCAGTAGTAGGAGGGGCGGCGAGCAGTACTTC
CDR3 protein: CASSRRGGEQYF

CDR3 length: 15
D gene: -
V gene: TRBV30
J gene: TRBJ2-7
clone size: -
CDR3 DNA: TGTGCCTGGAGTGTACGCGGGATTAGCTCCTACGAGCAGTACTTC
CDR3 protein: CAWSVRGISSYEQYF

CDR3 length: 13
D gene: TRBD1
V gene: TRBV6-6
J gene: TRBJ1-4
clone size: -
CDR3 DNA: TGTGCCAGTTCGGGACAGCGAAATGAAAAACTGTTTTTT
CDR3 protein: CASSGQRNEKLFF

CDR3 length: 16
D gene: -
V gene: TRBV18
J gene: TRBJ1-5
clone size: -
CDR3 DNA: TGTGCCAGCTCACCATCCCGAGTCCCGTTCAATCAGCCCCAGCATTTT
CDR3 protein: CASSPSRVPFNQPQHF

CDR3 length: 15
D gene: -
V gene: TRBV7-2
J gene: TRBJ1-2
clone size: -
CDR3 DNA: TGTGCCAGCAGCTTAGCGGGGGCGGATAACTATGGCTACACCTTC
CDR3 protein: CASSLAGADNYGYTF

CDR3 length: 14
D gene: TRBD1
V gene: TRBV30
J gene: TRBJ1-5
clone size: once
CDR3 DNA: TGTGCCTGGAGTCGATCGACAGGGCATCAGCCCCAGCATTTT
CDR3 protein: CAWSRSTGHQPQHF

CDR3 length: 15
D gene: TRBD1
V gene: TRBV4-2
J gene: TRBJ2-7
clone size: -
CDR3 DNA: TGTGCCAGCAGCCAAGAGCCGACAGGGGACTACGAGCAGTACTTC
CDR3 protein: CASSQEPTGDYEQYF